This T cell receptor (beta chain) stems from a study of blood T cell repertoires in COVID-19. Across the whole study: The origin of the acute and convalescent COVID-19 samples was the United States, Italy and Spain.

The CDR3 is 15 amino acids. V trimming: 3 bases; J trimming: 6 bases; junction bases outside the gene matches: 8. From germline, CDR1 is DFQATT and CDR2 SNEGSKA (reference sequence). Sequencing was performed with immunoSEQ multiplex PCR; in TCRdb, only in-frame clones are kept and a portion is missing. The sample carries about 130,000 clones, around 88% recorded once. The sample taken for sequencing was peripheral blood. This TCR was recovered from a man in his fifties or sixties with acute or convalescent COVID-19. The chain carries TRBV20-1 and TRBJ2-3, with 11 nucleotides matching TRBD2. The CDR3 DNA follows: TGCAGTGCTAGTGGACTAGCGGGTGGGGCGGATACGCAGTATTTT. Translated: CSASGLAGGADTQYF.